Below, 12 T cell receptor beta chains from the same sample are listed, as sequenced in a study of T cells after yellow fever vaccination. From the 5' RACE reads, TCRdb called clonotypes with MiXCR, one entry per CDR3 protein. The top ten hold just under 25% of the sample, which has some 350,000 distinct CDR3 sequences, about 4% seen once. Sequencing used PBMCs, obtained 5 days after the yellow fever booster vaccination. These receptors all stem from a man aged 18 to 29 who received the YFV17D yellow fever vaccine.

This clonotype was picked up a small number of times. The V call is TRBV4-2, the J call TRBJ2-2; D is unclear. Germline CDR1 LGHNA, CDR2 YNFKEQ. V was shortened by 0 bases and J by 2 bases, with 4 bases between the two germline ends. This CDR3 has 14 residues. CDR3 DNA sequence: TGTGCCAGCAGCCAAGACAGAAACACCGGGGAGCTGTTTTTT. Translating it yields CASSQDRNTGELFF.

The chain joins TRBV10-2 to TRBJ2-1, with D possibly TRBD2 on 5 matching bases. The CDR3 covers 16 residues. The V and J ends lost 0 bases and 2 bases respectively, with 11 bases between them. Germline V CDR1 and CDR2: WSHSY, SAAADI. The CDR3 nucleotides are TGCGCCAGCAGTGAGTCCGCGGGCGGAACCTACAATGAGCAGTTCTTC. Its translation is CASSESAGGTYNEQFF.

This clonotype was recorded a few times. The CDR3 DNA sequence: TGTGCCAGCAGCCCCCAGTCTTTGAACACTGAAGCTTTCTTT. This sequence encodes CASSPQSLNTEAFF. The J gene is TRBJ1-1, the V gene TRBV12-3 or TRBV12-4; D gene uncertain. There are 14 residues in the CDR3. V lost 6 bases to trimming and J lost 0 bases, with 11 bases between them.

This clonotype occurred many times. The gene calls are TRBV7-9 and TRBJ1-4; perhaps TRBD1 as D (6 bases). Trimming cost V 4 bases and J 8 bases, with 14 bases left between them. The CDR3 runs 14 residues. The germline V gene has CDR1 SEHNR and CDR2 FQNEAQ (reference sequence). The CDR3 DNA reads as TGTGCCAGCAGCTCGTATCAGGGGAACGAAAAACTGTTTTTT. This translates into CASSSYQGNEKLFF.

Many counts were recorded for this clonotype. The CDR3 region has the DNA TGTGCCAGCAGCTTAGGTCTAGCAGTTCCAGATACGCAGTATTTT. Translating it yields CASSLGLAVPDTQYF. The V gene is TRBV7-2, the J gene TRBJ2-3; tentatively, D is TRBD2 (5 bases). Germline-derived CDR1 and CDR2 are SGHTA and FQGNSA. This CDR3 has 15 residues. Trimming left V 1 base short and J 4 bases short, with 12 bases between.

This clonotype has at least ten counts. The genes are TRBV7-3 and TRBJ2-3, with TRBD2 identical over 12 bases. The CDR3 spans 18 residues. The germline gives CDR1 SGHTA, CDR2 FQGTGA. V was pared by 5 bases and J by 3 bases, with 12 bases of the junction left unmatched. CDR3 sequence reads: CASSLTHRLAGETDTQYF. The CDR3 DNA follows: TGTGCCAGCAGCCTTACCCACCGACTAGCGGGGGAGACAGATACGCAGTATTTT.

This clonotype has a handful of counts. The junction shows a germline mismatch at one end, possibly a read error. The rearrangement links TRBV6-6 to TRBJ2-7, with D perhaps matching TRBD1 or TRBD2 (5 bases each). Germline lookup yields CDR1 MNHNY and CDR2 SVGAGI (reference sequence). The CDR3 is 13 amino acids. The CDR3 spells CASKDGMGVSKHF. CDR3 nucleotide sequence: TGTGCCAGCAAGGATGGTATGGGGGTTTCCAAGCACTTC.

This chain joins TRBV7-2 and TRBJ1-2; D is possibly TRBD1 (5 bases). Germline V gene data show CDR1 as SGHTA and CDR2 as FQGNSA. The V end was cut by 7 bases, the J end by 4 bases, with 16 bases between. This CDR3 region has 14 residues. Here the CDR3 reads CASKRGGAGYGYTF. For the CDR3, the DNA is TGTGCCAGCAAAAGGGGCGGGGCAGGCTATGGCTACACCTTC.

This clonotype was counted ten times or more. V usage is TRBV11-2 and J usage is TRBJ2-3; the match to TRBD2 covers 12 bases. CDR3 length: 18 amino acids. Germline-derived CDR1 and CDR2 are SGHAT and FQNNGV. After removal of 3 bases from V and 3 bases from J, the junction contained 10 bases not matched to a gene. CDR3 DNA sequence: TGTGCCAGCAGCTTGCTTTATCTAGCGGGGGGGAATACAGATACGCAGTATTTT. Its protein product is CASSLLYLAGGNTDTQYF.

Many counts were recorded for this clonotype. CDR3 residues: CATSLTATYEQYF. CDR3 coding DNA: TGTGCCACCAGTCTCACAGCTACCTACGAGCAGTACTTC. The chain links TRBV7-2 to TRBJ2-7; D ambiguous. The CDR3 runs to 13 residues. The germline CDR1 and CDR2 sequences are SGHTA and FQGNSA. The V gene lost 10 bases and the J gene lost 2 bases, with 15 bases spanning the gap.

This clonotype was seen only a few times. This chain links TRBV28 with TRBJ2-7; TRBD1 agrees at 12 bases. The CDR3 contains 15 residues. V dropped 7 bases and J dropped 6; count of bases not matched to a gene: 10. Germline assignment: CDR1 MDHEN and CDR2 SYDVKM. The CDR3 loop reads CASTSPGTGGVEQYV. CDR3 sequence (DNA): TGTGCCAGCACAAGCCCCGGGACAGGGGGCGTCGAGCAGTACGTC.

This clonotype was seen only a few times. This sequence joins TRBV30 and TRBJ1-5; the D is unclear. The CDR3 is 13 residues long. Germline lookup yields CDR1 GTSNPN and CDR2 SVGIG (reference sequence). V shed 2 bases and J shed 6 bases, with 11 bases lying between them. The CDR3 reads CAWSLSLGQPQHF. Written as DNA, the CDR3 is TGTGCCTGGAGTCTGAGCCTGGGTCAGCCCCAGCATTTT.